What follows are 10 T cell receptor beta chains derived from one specimen sequenced in a study of T cell repertoires in cytomegalovirus infection. TCRdb reanalysed the reads using MiXCR and keeps one entry per CDR3 protein. Counted here are roughly 77,000 distinct CDR3 sequences, around 3.8% occurring once; the ten biggest clones make up roughly 22%. The material sequenced was PBMCs. The receptor source for this set is a human donor in good health (CMV status not recorded). Some clones in this sample may be carry-over from other donors' samples.

In its sample, this clonotype was seen many times. This rearrangement joins TRBV7-9 to TRBJ2-3, with D maybe TRBD1 (5 bases). The germline V gene has CDR1 SEHNR and CDR2 FQNEAQ (reference sequence). The CDR3 has 16 amino acids. With 1 base removed from V and 6 bases from J, the gap between germline ends came to 17 bases. The DNA for the CDR3 is TGTGCCAGCAGCTTAGGTCTGGGGCTGCATGTGGATACGCAGTATTTT. It encodes CASSLGLGLHVDTQYF. The entire variable domain, with the rest obtained from reference TRBV7-9 and TRBJ2-3, is as follows: DTGVSQNPRHKITKRGQNVTFRCDPISEHNRLYWYRQTLGQGPEFLTYFQNEAQLEKSRLLSDRFSAERPKGSFSTLEIQRTEQGDSAMYLCASSLGLGLHVDTQYFGPGTRLTVL.

This clonotype has only a few counts. The chain couples TRBV7-8 to TRBJ2-5, with TRBD1 identical over 7 bases. V was pared by 7 bases and J by 7 bases, with 9 bases of the junction left unmatched. CDR1 is SGHVS and CDR2 is FQNEAQ in the germline V gene. The CDR3 is 13 residues long. CDR3 sequence reads: CASTLTGAGTQYF. The CDR3 bases are TGTGCCAGCACCCTAACAGGGGCGGGGACCCAGTACTTC.

Ten or more counts support this clonotype. This sequence joins TRBV7-3 and TRBJ2-2; TRBD1 or TRBD2 may be the D gene (5 bases each). The CDR3 sequence is 14 residues long. Looked up from germline, CDR1 is SGHTA and CDR2 is FQGTGA. V gave up 5 bases and J gave up 6 bases, with 13 bases separating them. For the CDR3, the DNA is TGTGCCAGCAGCCGGGACGGGGTCTCCGGGGAGCTGTTTTTT. Translated: CASSRDGVSGELFF.

This clonotype was seen at least ten times. The CDR3 DNA reads as TGTGCCAGCAGCCACGGGAGCAATCAGCCCCAGCATTTT. Its translation: CASSHGSNQPQHF. This rearrangement joins TRBV28 to TRBJ1-5; D remains ambiguous. Germline CDR1 and CDR2: MDHEN and SYDVKM. CDR3 length equals 13 residues. Trimming pared 6 bases from V and 1 base from J, leaving 7 bases between. Full variable domain (remainder filled in from reference TRBV28 and TRBJ1-5): DVKVTQSSRYLVKRTGEKVFLECVQDMDHENMFWYRQDPGLGLRLIYFSYDVKMKEKGDIPEGYSVSREKKERFSLILESASTNQTSMYLCASSHGSNQPQHFGDGTRLSIL.

This clonotype was detected ten times or more. V is TRBV7-2 and J is TRBJ1-5; D remains ambiguous. This CDR3 is built from 14 residues. Trimming took 5 bases from V and 0 from J, leaving 8 bases between them. Per germline, CDR1 SGHTA and CDR2 FQGNSA. In DNA, the CDR3 is TGTGCCAGCAGCCCGATTTATAGCAATCAGCCCCAGCATTTT. This codes for CASSPIYSNQPQHF.

In its sample, this clonotype was seen a few times. The chain combines TRBV6-5 with TRBJ2-5, with D uncertain. With 2 bases removed from V and 2 bases from J, the gap between germline ends came to 12 bases. The CDR3 sequence is 15 residues long. Germline V lookup: CDR1 MNHEY, CDR2 SVGAGI. This CDR3 is CASSYRRWGQETQYF. In DNA form, the CDR3 reads TGTGCCAGCAGTTACCGGCGGTGGGGACAAGAGACCCAGTACTTC.

The CDR3 spells CASNLWGGGNTIYF. For the CDR3, the DNA is TGTGCCAGCAATCTGTGGGGTGGTGGAAACACCATATATTTT. This chain joins TRBV12-3 or TRBV12-4 and TRBJ1-3; D remains ambiguous. The CDR3 has 14 amino acids. V lost 7 bases and J 3 bases, leaving 13 bases between the germline ends.

This clonotype was counted ten times or more. The genes are TRBV6-2 or TRBV6-3 and TRBJ2-1; D possibly corresponds to TRBD2 (6 bases). CDR1 and CDR2 (germline): MNHEY, SVGEGT. The CDR3 covers 12 residues. Trimming removed 6 bases at V and 8 bases at J, with 11 bases between. DNA of the CDR3: TGTGCCAGCAGCCTACTAGCACATGAGCAGTTCTTC. It translates to CASSLLAHEQFF.

This clonotype was detected ten times or more. This chain joins TRBV6-2 or TRBV6-3 and TRBJ1-5; the D is unclear. V was cut by 2 bases and J by 5 bases, with 10 bases left in between. The CDR3 consists of 14 residues. Germline-derived CDR1 and CDR2 are MNHEY and SVGEGT. CDR3 DNA: TGTGCCAGCAGTTACCTCACAAGGGATCAGCCCCAGCATTTT. As protein: CASSYLTRDQPQHF.

This clonotype has a count of ten or more. The rearrangement links TRBV7-8 to TRBJ2-7, with 7 nucleotides matching TRBD1. The CDR3 consists of 15 residues. Germline V gives CDR1 SGHVS, CDR2 FQNEAQ. The junction had 7 bases not matched to a gene; V was cut back by 5 bases and J by 0 bases. Here the CDR3 DNA reads TGTGCCAGCAGCGCCGGACAGGTGATCTCCTACGAGCAGTACTTC. Translation: CASSAGQVISYEQYF.